This entry describes one T cell receptor beta chain. Its specificity is unknown. V was trimmed by 8 bases and J by 12 bases, leaving 22 bases between them. The CDR3 totals 13 residues. Per the germline V gene, CDR1 is SGHVS and CDR2 is FNYEAQ. The data were obtained in a study of T cells after yellow fever vaccination. Study summary: It was SMART-Seq v4 Ultra Low Input that prepared the fractions with low cell numbers.

Production of TCR cDNA was by 5'RACE template switching, which also added a universal primer site and UMIs. TCRdb reprocessed the 5' RACE reads with MiXCR, giving one entry per CDR3 protein. The sample holds 250,000 to 350,000 distinct CDR3 sequences, about 4.5% seen once. Study-level results: Detected again after the booster were most primary-vaccination clones, at about 96% CD4 and approximately 87% CD8. Abundant clonotypes from the bulk population could get into FACS-sorted repertoires as contaminants.

The source is a man between 18 and 35 years old who received the YFV17D yellow fever vaccine. Source: PBMCs, taken 15 days after the yellow fever booster vaccination. V gene TRBV7-6 combines with J gene TRBJ1-2; D is unresolved. This CDR3 reads CASLNQGEEGNTF. The CDR3 DNA follows: TGTGCCAGCCTCAACCAAGGTGAAGAAGGAAACACCTTC.